This TCR beta chain is drawn from a study of CD8+ T cells in alopecia areata. CDR1 and CDR2 from the germline V gene are SEHNR and FQNEAQ (reference sequence). This CDR3 has 16 residues. Trimming cost V 2 bases and J 3 bases, with 16 bases left between them. RNA extraction was followed by reverse transcription into cDNA, which acted as the sequencing template. Some clones are missing from TCRdb's copy, which holds only in-frame ones; the method was immunoSEQ multiplex PCR. The sample lists roughly 120,000 clones; roughly two thirds were seen once. Input material: CD4+ T cells sorted from blood. The rearrangement uses TRBV7-9 and TRBJ1-2, with D uncertain. The sequence was collected from a human donor in good health. The CDR3 spells CASSLSLGPAHYGYTF. The CDR3 nucleotides read TGTGCCAGCAGCTTATCTTTAGGCCCGGCCCACTATGGCTACACCTTC.